This T cell receptor (beta chain) comes out of a study of vaccination effects on CD4 cells after COVID-19. Looking at the study overall: All participants had two doses of either the BNT162b2 or mRNA-1273 vaccine.

Regarding this clone: Its antigen remains unknown.

Findings and caveats of the study: The study enrolled few convalescent patients and sampled no early post-infection timepoints. Among infection- and vaccine-induced clones, marked clonal contraction occurred late after vaccination.

Ahead of sequencing, the ViraFEST assay grew antigen-specific CD4+ T cells using viral peptide pools. The culture ran for roughly ten days, and then CD4+ T cells were isolated. IL-2 medium took the place of half the medium on both days 3 and 7. Clones were read by immunoSEQ multiplex PCR, and TCRdb kept only the in-frame ones, dropping some. The table records fewer than 65,000 clones, more than 80% of them present only once. CDR1 SGHTA and CDR2 FQGNSA come from the germline V gene. V lost 5 bases and J 0 bases, leaving 13 bases between the germline ends. CDR3 length equals 16 residues. The receptor comes from a human donor who received a COVID-19 vaccine. J is TRBJ2-2 and V is TRBV7-2; D is perhaps TRBD2 (6 bases). Source: CD4+ T cells from PBMCs cultured with HCoV-229E spike peptides, taken before COVID-19 vaccination. CDR3 residues: CASSLMAGTNTGELFF. CDR3 nucleotides: TGTGCCAGCAGCCTGATGGCGGGGACGAACACCGGGGAGCTGTTTTTT.